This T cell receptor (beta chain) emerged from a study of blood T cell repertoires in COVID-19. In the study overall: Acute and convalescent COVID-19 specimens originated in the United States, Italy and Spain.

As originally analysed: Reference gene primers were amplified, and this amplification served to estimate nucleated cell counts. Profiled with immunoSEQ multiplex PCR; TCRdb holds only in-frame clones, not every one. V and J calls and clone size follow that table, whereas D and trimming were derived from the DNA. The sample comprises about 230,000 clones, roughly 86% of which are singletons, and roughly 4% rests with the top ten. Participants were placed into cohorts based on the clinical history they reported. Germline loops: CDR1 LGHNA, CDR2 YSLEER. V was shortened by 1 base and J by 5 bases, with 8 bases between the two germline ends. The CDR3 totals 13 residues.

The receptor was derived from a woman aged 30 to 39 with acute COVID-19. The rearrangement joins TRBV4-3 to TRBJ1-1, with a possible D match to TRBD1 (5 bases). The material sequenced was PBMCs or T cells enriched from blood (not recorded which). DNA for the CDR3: TGCGCCAGCAGCCAAGTTAGGGGAACTGAAGCTTTCTTT. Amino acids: CASSQVRGTEAFF.